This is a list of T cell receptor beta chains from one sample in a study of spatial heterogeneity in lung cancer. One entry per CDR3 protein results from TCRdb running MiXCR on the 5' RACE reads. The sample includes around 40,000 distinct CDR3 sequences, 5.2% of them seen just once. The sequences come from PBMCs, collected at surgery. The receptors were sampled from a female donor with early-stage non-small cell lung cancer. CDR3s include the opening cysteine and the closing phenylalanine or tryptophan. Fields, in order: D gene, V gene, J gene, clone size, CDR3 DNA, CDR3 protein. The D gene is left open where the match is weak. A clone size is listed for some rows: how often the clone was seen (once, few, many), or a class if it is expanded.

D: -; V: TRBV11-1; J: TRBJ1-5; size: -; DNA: TGTGCCAGCAGCTACAAACGGGAACAGCTCGGCAAACAGCCCCAGCATTTT; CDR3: CASSYKREQLGKQPQHF
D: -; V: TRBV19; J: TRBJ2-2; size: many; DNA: TGTGCCAGTAGTATAGAGGGGGAGCTGTTTTTT; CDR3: CASSIEGELFF
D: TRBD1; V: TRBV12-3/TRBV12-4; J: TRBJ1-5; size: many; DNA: TGTGCCAGCAGTAGATCGCAACCGGGACAGGGATTTTTCCATAGCAATCAGCCCCAGCATTTT; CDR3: CASSRSQPGQGFFHSNQPQHF
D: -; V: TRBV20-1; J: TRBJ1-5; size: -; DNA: TGCAGTGCTAGACGGGCGGGCGAGCCCCAGCATTTT; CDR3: CSARRAGEPQHF
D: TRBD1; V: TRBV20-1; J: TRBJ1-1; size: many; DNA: TGCAGTGTAAGACAGGGGGCCGGAATGAACACTGAAGCTTTCTTT; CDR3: CSVRQGAGMNTEAFF
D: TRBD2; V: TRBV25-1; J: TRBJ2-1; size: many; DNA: TGTGCCAGCAGTGTGGCTAGCGGAAACAATGAGCAGTTCTTC; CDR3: CASSVASGNNEQFF
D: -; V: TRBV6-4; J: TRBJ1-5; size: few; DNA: TGTGCCAGCAGTATTGATGGAGGATTGCCCCAGCATTTT; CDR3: CASSIDGGLPQHF
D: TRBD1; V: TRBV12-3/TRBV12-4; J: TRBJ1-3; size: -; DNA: TGTGCCAGCAGTCCGACAGGGCTCTCTGGAAACACCATATATTTT; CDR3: CASSPTGLSGNTIYF
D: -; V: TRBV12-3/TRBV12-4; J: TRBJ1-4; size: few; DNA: TGTGCCAGCAGTTTAGCGGTTTTCTCTAATGAAAAACTGTTTTTT; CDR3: CASSLAVFSNEKLFF
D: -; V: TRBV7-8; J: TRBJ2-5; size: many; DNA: TGTGCCAGCAGCTTAGCAACCAGGAACCAAGAGACCCAGTACTTC; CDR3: CASSLATRNQETQYF
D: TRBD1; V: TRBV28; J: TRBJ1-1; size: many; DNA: TGTGCCAGCTGGGGATCAGGGGGCTGGAACACTGAAGCTTTCTTT; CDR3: CASWGSGGWNTEAFF
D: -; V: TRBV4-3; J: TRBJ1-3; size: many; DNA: TGCGCCAGCAGCCAAGATTCAGGAGCAAACACCATATATTTT; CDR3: CASSQDSGANTIYF
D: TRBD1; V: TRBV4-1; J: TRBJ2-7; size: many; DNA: TGCGCCAGCAGCCGTAGACAGGGGGTATGGGACGAGCAGTACTTC; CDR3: CASSRRQGVWDEQYF
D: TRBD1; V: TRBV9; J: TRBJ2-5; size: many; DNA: TGTGCCAGCAGCACCGGGACAGCCTACCAAGAGACCCAGTACTTC; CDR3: CASSTGTAYQETQYF
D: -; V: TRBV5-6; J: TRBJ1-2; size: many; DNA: TGTGCCAGCAGCTCAGAACCACGGGATGGCTACACCTTC; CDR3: CASSSEPRDGYTF
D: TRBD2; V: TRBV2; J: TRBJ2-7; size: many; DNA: TGTGCCAGCAGTGTGCGGGGGGCGGGCGAGCAGTACTTC; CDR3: CASSVRGAGEQYF
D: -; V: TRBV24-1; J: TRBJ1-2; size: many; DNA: TGTGCCACCAGTGATCGTCGGGACGGATTCTATGGCTACACCTTC; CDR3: CATSDRRDGFYGYTF
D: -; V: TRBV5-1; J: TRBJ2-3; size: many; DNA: TGCGCCAGCAGCTTGGCTCAGGGACCAGATACGCAGTATTTT; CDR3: CASSLAQGPDTQYF
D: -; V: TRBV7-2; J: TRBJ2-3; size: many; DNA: TGTGCCAGCAGCGCCTCCGGCACAGATACGCAGTATTTT; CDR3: CASSASGTDTQYF
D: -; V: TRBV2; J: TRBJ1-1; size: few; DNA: TGTGCCAGCAGGGAATCGGACTATCCCACTGAAGCTTTCTTT; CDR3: CASRESDYPTEAFF
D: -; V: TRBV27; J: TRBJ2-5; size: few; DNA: TGTGCCAGCAGTTTATCTAGCTGGGAGACCCAGTACTTC; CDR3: CASSLSSWETQYF
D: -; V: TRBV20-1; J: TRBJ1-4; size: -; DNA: TGCAGCAGCGGACTCGGAGAGAAACTGTTTTTT; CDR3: CSSGLGEKLFF
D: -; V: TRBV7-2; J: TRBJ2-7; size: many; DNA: TGTGCCAGCAGCTTAAGGGACGGAGCCTACGAGCAGTACTTC; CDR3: CASSLRDGAYEQYF
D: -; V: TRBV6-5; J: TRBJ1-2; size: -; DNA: TGTGCCAGCAGTTACTCGTACGGGGGAAACTATGGCTACACCTTC; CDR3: CASSYSYGGNYGYTF
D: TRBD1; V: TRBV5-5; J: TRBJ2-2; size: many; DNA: TGTGCCAGCAGCCCTTGGACAGGGGGCGCGAACACCGGGGAGCTGTTTTTT; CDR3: CASSPWTGGANTGELFF
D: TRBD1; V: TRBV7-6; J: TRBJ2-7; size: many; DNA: TGTGCCAGCAGCTTAGAAGGGGGGACAGGGAGCTCCTACGAGCAGTACTTC; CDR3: CASSLEGGTGSSYEQYF
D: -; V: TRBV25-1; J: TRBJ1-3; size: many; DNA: TGTGCCAGCAGCCCGGGGTCCACCATATATTTT; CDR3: CASSPGSTIYF
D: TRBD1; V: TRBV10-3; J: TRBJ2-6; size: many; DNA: TGTGCCATCAGTGGCGGGACAGGGCACTCTGGGGCCAACGTCCTGACTTTC; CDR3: CAISGGTGHSGANVLTF
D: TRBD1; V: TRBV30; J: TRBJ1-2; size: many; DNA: TGTGCCTGGATCCTCGGGACAGGGACTAACTATGGCTACACCTTC; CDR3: CAWILGTGTNYGYTF
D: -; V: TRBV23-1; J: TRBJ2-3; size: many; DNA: TGCGCCAGCAGTCATGGATCAGGTGGTGAGGGTCTCGGAGATACGCAGTATTTT; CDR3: CASSHGSGGEGLGDTQYF
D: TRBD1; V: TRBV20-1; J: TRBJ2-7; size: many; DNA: TGCAGTGCTTGTATTTCGGGGACAGTAGGCGAGCAGTACTTC; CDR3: CSACISGTVGEQYF
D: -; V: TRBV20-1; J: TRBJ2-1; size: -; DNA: TGCAGTGCTGTGGGGCTACCGGATGAGCAGTTCTTC; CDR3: CSAVGLPDEQFF
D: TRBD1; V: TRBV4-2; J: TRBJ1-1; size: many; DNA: TGTGCCAGCAGCCAAGGGACAGGGGCTCGGGACACTGAAGCTTTCTTT; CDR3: CASSQGTGARDTEAFF
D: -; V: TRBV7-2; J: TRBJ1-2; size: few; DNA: TGTGCCAGCAGCCCCGTATCGCGGCAGGCGACGGATGGCTACACCTTC; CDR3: CASSPVSRQATDGYTF
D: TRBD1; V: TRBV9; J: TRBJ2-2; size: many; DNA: TGTGCCAGCGCAGGACAGGGCCGACGGCCGGGCGAGCTGTTTTTT; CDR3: CASAGQGRRPGELFF
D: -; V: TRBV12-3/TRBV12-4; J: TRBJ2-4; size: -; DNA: TGTGCCAGCAGTTTACTAGGGGTAGCCAAAAACATTCAGTACTTC; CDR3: CASSLLGVAKNIQYF
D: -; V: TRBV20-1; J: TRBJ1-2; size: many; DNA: TGCAGTGCTAAAGCCAGGGTGGAGGGCTACACCTTC; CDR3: CSAKARVEGYTF
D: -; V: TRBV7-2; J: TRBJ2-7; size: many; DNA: TGTGCCAGCAGCTTCCAGGGGGGCTACGAGCAGTACTTC; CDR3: CASSFQGGYEQYF
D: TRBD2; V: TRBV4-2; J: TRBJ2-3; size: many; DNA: TGTGCCAGCAGCGAGGGCGCTAGCGGGGGGGCGGATACGCAGTATTTT; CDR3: CASSEGASGGADTQYF
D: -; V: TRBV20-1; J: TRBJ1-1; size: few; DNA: TGCAGTGCCAAACCGGGGGCCACTGAAGCTTTCTTT; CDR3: CSAKPGATEAFF
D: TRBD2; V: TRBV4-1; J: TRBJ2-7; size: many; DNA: TGCGCCAGCAGCCAAGAGAGATTAGCGGGGGGCTACGAGCAGTACTTC; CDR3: CASSQERLAGGYEQYF
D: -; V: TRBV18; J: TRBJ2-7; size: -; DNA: TGTGCCAGCTCACCAGATCGGGGGAACTACGAGCAGTACTTC; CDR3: CASSPDRGNYEQYF
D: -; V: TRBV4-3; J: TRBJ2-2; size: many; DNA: TGCGCCAGCAGCCCCGGTTTGGGGGCCAACACCGGGGAGCTGTTTTTT; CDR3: CASSPGLGANTGELFF
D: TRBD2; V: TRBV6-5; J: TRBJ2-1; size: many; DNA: TGTGCCAGCAGTTACTCGGGGACTAGCGCCTACAATGAGCAGTTCTTC; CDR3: CASSYSGTSAYNEQFF
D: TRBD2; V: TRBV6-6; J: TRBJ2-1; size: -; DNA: TGTGCCAGCACCCTAGCGGGAACTTACAATGAGCAGTTCTTC; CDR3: CASTLAGTYNEQFF
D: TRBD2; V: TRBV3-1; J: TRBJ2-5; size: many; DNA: TGTGCCAGCAGCCAAAGGACTAGCGGGGGTGAGACCCAGTACTTC; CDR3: CASSQRTSGGETQYF